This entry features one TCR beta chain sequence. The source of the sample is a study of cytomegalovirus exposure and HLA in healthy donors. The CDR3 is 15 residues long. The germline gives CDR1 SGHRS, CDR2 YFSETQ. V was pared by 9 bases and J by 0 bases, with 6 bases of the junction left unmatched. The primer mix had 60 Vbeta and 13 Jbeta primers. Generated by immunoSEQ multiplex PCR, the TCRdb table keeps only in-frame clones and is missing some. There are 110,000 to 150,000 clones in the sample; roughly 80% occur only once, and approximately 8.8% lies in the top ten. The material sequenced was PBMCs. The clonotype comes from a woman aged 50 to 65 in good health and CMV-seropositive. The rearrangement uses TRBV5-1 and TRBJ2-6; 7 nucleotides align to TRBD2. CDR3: CAMASGFSGANVLTF. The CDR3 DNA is TGCGCCATGGCTAGCGGTTTCTCTGGGGCCAACGTCCTGACTTTC. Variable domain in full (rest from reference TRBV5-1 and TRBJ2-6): KAGVTQTPRYLIKTRGQQVTLSCSPISGHRSVSWYQQTPGQGLQFLFEYFSETQRNKGNFPGRFSGRQFSNSRSEMNVSTLELGDSALYLCAMASGFSGANVLTFGAGSRLTVL.